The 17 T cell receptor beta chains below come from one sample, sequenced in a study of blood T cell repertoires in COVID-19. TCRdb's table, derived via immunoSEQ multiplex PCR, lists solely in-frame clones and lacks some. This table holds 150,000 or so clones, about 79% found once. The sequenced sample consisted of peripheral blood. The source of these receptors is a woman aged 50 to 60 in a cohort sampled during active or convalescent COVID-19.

The CDR3 here is CASRMTSGGIMNTGELFF. In DNA, the CDR3 is TGCGCCAGCAGAATGACTAGCGGGGGGATTATGAACACCGGGGAGCTGTTTTTT. The chain employs TRBV5-1 and TRBJ2-2; 13 bases map to TRBD2. The ends lost 5 bases at V and 1 base at J; junction bases unmatched: 8. Germline-derived CDR1 and CDR2 are SGHRS and YFSETQ. The CDR3 consists of 18 residues.

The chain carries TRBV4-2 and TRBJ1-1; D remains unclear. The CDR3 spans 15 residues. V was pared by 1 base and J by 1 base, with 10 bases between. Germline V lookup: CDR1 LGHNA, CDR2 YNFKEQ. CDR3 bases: TGTGCCAGCAGCCAAGGGTCCCCGGGGAACACTGAAGCTTTCTTT. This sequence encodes CASSQGSPGNTEAFF.

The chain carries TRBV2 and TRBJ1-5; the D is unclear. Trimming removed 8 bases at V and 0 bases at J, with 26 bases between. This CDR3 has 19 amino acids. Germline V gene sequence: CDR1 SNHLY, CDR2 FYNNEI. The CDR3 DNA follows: TGTGCCAGCTCCACCAGAGGTAGATTTTCGGTTGATAGCAATCAGCCCCAGCATTTT. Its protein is CASSTRGRFSVDSNQPQHF.

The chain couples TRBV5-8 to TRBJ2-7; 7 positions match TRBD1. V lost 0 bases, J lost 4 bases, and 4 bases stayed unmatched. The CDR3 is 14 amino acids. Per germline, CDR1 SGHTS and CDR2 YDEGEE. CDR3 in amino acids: CASSLGQGWYEQYF. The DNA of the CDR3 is TGTGCCAGCAGCTTGGGACAGGGCTGGTACGAGCAGTACTTC.

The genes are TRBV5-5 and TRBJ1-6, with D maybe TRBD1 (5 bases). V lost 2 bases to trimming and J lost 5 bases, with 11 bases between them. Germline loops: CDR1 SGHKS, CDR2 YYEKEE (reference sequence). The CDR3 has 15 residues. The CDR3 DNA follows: TGTGCCAGCAGCTTTTACGGGGGAAATAATTCACCCCTCCACTTT. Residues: CASSFYGGNNSPLHF.

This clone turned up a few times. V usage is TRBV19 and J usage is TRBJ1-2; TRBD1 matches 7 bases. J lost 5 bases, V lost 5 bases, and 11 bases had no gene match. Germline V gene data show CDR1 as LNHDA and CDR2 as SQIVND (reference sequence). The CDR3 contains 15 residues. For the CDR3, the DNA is TGTGCCAGTAGTTGGTACCGGGACAGAACGTATGGCTACACCTTC. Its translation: CASSWYRDRTYGYTF.

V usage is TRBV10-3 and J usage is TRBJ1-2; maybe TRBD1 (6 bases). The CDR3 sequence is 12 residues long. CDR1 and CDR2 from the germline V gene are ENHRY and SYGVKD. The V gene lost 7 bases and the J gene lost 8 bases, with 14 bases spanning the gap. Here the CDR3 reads CAITVGGQGYTF. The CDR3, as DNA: TGTGCCATCACCGTCGGGGGGCAGGGCTACACCTTC.

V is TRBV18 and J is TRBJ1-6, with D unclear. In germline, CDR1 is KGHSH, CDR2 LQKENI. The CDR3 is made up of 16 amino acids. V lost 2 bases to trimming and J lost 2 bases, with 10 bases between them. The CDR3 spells CASSPGQTTYNSPLHF. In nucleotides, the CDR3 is TGTGCCAGCTCACCAGGCCAGACTACCTATAATTCACCCCTCCACTTT. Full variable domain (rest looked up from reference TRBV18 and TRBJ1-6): NAGVMQNPRHLVRRRGQEARLRCSPMKGHSHVYWYRQLPEEGLKFMVYLQKENIIDESGMPKERFSAEFPKEGPSILRIQQVVRGDSAAYFCASSPGQTTYNSPLHFGNGTRLTVT.

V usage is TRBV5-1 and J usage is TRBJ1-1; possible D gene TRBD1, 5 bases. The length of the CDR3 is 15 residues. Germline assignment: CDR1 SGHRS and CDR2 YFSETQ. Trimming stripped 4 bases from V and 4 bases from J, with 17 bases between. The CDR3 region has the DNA TGCGCCAGCAGCAGGCCGACAGCGCAAGGCACTGAAGCTTTCTTT. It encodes CASSRPTAQGTEAFF.

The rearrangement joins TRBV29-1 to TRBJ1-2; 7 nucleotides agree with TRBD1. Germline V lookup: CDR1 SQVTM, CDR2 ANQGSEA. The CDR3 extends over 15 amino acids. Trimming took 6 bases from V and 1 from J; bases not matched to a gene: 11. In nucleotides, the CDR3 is TGCAGCGTCCTCGGTGGGGACAGTCATAACTATGGCTACACCTTC. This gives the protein CSVLGGDSHNYGYTF.

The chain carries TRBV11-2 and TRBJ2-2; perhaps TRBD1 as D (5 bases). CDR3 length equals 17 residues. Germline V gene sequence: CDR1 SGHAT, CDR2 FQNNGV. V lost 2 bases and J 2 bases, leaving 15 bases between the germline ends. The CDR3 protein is CASSLRGWGSNTGELFF. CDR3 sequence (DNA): TGTGCCAGCAGCTTAAGGGGTTGGGGCAGCAACACCGGGGAGCTGTTTTTT.

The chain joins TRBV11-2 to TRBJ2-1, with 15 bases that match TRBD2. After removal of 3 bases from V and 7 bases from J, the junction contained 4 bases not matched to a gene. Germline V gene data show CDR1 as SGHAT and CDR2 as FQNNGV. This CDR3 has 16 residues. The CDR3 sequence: CASSLRTSGGANEQFF. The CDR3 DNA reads TGTGCCAGCAGCTTGAGGACTAGCGGGGGGGCGAATGAGCAGTTCTTC.

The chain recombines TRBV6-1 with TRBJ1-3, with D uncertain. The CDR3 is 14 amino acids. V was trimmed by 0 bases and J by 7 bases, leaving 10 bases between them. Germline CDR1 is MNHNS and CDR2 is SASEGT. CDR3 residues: CASSEALRGNTIYF. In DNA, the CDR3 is TGTGCCAGCAGTGAAGCGCTTCGAGGGAACACCATATATTTT.

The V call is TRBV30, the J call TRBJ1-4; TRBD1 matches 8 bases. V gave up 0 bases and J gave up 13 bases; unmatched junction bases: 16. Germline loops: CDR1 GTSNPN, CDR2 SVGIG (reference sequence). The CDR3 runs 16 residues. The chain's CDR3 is CAWSVLAGTGGKGLFF. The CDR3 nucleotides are TGTGCCTGGAGTGTTCTTGCCGGGACAGGTGGAAAGGGACTGTTTTTT.

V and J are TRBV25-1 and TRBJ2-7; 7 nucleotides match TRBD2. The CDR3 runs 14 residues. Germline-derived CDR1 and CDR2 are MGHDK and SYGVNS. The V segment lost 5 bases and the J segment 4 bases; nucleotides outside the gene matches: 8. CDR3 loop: CASSNVGGEYEQYF. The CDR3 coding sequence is TGTGCCAGCAGTAATGTTGGGGGGGAATACGAGCAGTACTTC.

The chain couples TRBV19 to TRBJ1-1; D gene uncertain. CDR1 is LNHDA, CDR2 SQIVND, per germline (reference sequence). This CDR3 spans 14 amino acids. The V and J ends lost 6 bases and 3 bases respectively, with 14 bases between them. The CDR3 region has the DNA TGTGCCAGTAGCCGCCTGGCGGGTTACACTGAAGCTTTCTTT. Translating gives CASSRLAGYTEAFF.

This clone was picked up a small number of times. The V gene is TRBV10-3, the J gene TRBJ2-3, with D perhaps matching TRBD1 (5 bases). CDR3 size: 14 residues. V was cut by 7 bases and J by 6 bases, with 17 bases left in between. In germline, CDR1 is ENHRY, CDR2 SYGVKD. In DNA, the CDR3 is TGTGCCATCACGGGTGGCAGGGATGGGGATACGCAGTATTTT. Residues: CAITGGRDGDTQYF.